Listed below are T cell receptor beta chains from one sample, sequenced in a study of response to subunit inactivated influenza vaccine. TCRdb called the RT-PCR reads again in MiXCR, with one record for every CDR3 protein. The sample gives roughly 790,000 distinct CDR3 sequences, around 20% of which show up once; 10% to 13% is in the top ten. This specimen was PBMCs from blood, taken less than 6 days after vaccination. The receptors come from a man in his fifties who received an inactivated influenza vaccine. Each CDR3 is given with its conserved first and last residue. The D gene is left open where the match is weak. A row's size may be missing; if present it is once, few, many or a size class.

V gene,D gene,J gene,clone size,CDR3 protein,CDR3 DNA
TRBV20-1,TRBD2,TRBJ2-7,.,CSARAGGSSPRYEQYF,TGCAGTGCTAGAGCGGGCGGGAGTAGTCCTCGGTACGAGCAGTACTTC
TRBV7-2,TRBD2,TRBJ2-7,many,CASSLARREGYSYEQYF,TGTGCCAGCAGCTTAGCGAGGCGGGAGGGCTACTCCTACGAGCAGTACTTC
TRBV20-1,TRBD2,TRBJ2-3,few,CSARDLAGDTDTQYF,TGCAGTGCTAGGGACTTAGCGGGAGACACAGATACGCAGTATTTT
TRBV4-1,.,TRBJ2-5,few,CASSPLLRERRQETQYF,TGCGCCAGCAGCCCATTATTGCGGGAACGTCGGCAAGAGACCCAGTACTTC
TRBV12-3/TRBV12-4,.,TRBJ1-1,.,CASTLGTEAFF,TGTGCCAGCACCCTAGGGACTGAAGCTTTCTTT
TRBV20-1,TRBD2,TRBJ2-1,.,CSARDSTSGISYNEQFF,TGCAGTGCTAGAGACTCGACTAGCGGGATCTCCTACAATGAGCAGTTCTTC
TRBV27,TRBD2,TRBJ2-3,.,CASSLREGFDTQYF,TGTGCCAGCAGTTTAAGGGAGGGTTTCGATACGCAGTATTTT
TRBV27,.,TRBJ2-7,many,CASSYQQRPYEQYF,TGTGCCAGCAGTTATCAACAACGACCCTACGAGCAGTACTTC
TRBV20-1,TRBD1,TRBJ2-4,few,CSADGTGKNIQYF,TGCAGTGCAGACGGGACAGGGAAAAACATTCAGTACTTC
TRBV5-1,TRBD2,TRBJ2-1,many,CASSPSGGSYNEQFF,TGCGCCAGCAGCCCTAGCGGGGGTTCCTACAATGAGCAGTTCTTC
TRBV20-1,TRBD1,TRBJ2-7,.,CSAFPGTAIYEQYF,TGCAGTGCTTTCCCCGGGACAGCAATCTACGAGCAGTACTTC
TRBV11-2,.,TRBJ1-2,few,CASSLSGGIYGYTF,TGTGCCAGCAGCTTATCGGGAGGGATCTATGGCTACACCTTC
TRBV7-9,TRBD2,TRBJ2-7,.,CASSTLASSSYEQYF,TGTGCCAGCAGCACACTAGCGTCGAGCTCCTACGAGCAGTACTTC
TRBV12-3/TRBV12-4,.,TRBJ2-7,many,CASSSRGTYEQYF,TGTGCCAGCAGTTCCCGGGGGACCTACGAGCAGTACTTC
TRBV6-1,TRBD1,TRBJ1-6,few,CASKGQGWNSPLHF,TGTGCCAGTAAGGGACAGGGGTGGAATTCACCCCTCCACTTT
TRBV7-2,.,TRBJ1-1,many,CASSLGLGWNTEAFF,TGTGCCAGCAGCTTAGGGTTGGGATGGAACACTGAAGCTTTCTTT
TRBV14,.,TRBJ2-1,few,CASSQRLVNEQFF,TGTGCCAGCAGCCAACGACTAGTAAATGAGCAGTTCTTC
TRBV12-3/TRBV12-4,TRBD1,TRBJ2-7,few,CASRPTGAKQYF,TGTGCCAGCAGGCCGACAGGGGCCAAGCAGTACTTC
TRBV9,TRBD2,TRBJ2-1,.,CASSVASGGASEQFF,TGTGCCAGCAGCGTCGCTAGCGGGGGGGCTAGTGAGCAGTTCTTC
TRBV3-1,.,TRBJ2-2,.,CASSHAGLRMDTGELFF,TGTGCCAGCAGCCACGCAGGACTCCGGATGGACACCGGGGAGCTGTTTTTT
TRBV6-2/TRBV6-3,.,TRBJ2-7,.,CATTPPRGSYEQYF,TGTGCCACCACTCCTCCCCGGGGATCCTACGAGCAGTACTTC
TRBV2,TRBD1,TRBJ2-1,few,CASSRTGDRSEQFF,TGTGCCAGCAGTAGGACAGGGGATAGGAGTGAGCAGTTCTTC
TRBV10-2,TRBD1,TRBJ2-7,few,CASSDKDRGTYEQYF,TGCGCCAGCAGTGATAAGGACAGGGGAACCTACGAGCAGTACTTC